This T cell receptor beta chain was identified during a study of technical replicates of blood from a handful of donors. On this clone itself: Other DNA sequences within the sample encode an identical CDR3.

The method was immunoSEQ multiplex PCR; TCRdb's version includes in-frame clones alone and lacks a portion of them. The sample has tens of thousands of clones, 95% seen once; the top ten hold over 0.2%. Germline CDR1 reads SGDLS; CDR2 reads YYNGEE. V dropped 0 bases and J dropped 0 bases, with 4 bases sitting between them. This CDR3 is built from 15 residues. This TCR derives from a human donor in good health. The sequenced sample consisted of T cells isolated from PBMCs. The genes are TRBV9 and TRBJ2-6; D is ambiguous. CDR3 sequence: CASSVGSSGANVLTF. The CDR3 region has the DNA TGTGCCAGCAGCGTAGGGAGCTCTGGGGCCAACGTCCTGACTTTC.